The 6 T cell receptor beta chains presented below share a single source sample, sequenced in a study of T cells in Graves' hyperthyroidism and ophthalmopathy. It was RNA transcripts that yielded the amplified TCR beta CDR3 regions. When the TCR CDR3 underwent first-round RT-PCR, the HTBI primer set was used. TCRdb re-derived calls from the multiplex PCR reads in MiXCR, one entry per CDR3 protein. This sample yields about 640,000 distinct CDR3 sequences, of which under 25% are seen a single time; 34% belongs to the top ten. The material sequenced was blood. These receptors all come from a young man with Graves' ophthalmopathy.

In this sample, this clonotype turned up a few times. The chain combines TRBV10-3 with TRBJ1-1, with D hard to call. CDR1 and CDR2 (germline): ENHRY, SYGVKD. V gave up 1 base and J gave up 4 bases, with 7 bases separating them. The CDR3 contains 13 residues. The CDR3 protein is CAISELVGTEAFF. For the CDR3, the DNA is TGTGCCATCAGTGAGTTGGTGGGCACTGAAGCTTTCTTT.

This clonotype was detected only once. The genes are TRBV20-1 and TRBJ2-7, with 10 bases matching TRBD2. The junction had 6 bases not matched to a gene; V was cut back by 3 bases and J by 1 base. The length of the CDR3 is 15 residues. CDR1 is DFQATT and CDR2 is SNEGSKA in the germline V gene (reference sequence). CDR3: CSASGASGSSYEQYF. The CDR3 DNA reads TGCAGTGCTAGTGGAGCTAGCGGGAGTTCCTACGAGCAGTACTTC.

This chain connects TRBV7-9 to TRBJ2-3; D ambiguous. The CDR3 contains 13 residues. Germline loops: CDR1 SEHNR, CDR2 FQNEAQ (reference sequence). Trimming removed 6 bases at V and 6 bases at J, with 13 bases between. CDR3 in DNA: TGTGCCAGCAGTCGGCAGAGAAGGGATACGCAGTATTTT. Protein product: CASSRQRRDTQYF.

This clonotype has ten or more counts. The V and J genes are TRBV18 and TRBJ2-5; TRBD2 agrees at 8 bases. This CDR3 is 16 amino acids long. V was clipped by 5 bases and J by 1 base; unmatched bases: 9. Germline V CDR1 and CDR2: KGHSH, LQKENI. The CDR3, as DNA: TGTGCCAGCTCAGCACTAGCGGCGACTCTCCAAGAGACCCAGTACTTC. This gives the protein CASSALAATLQETQYF.

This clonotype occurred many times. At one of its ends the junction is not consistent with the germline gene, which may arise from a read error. The CDR3 nucleotides read TGTGCCAGCAGCTTAAGCGGGAACACCGGGGAGCTGTTTTTT. Translated: CASSLSGNTGELFF. V usage is TRBV5-1 and J usage is TRBJ2-2, with D perhaps matching TRBD2 (5 bases). CDR1 and CDR2 (germline): SGHRS, YFSETQ. CDR3 length equals 14 residues.

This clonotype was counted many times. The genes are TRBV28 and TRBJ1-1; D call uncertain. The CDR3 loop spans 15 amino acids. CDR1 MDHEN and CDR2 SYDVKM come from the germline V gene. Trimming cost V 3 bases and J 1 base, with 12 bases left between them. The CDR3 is CASSFPAAGNTEAFF. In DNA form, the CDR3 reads TGTGCCAGCAGTTTTCCAGCAGCCGGGAACACTGAAGCTTTCTTT.